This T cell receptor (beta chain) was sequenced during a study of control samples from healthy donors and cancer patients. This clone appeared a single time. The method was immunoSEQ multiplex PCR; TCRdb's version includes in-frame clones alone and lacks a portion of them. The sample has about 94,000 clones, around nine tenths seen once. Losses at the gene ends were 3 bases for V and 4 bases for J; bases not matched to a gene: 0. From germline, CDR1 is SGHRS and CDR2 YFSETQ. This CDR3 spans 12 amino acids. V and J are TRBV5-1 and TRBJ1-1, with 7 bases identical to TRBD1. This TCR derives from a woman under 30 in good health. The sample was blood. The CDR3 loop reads CASSWDSTEAFF. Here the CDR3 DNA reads TGCGCCAGCAGCTGGGACAGCACTGAAGCTTTCTTT.